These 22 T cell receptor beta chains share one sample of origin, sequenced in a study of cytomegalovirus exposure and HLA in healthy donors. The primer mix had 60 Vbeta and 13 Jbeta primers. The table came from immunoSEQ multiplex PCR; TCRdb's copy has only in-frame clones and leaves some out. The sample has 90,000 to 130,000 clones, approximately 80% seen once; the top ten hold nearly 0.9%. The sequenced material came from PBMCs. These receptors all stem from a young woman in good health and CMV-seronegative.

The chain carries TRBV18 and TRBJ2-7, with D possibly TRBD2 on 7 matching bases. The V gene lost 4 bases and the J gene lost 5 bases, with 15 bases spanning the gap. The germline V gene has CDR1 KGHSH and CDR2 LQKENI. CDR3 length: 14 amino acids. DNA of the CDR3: TGTGCCAGCTCACAGGGGGAGGGCCTTCACGAGCAGTACTTC. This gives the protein CASSQGEGLHEQYF. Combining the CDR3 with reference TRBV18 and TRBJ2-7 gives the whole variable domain NAGVMQNPRHLVRRRGQEARLRCSPMKGHSHVYWYRQLPEEGLKFMVYLQKENIIDESGMPKERFSAEFPKEGPSILRIQQVVRGDSAAYFCASSQGEGLHEQYFGPGTRLTVT.

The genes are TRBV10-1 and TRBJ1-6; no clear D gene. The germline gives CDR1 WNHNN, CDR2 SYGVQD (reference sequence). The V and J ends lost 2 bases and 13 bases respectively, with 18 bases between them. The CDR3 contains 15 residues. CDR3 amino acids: CASSENKEASPPLHF. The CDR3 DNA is TGCGCCAGCAGTGAGAACAAGGAAGCTAGTCCGCCCCTCCACTTT.

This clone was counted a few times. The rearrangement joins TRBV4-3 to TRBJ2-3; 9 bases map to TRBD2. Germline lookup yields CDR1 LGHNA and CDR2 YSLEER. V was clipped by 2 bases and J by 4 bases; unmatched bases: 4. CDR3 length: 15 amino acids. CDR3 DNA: TGCGCCAGCAGCCAATCAGCGGGGGGCCCAGATACGCAGTATTTT. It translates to CASSQSAGGPDTQYF.

In nucleotides, the CDR3 is TGTGCCAGCAGTCAATGGTACCAGGGGGAGACTGAAGCTTTCTTT. Amino acids: CASSQWYQGETEAFF. The V and J genes are TRBV6-5 and TRBJ1-1; 7 nucleotides line up with TRBD1. This CDR3 comprises 15 residues. Germline V lookup: CDR1 MNHEY, CDR2 SVGAGI. Unmatched junction bases numbered 11, after V lost 5 bases and J lost 5 bases.

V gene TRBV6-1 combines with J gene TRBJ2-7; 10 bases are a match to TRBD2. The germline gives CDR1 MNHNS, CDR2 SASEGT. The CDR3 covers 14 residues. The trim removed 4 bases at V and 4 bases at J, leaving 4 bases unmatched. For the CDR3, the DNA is TGTGCCAGCAGTGTAGTAGCGGGGGGATACGAGCAGTACTTC. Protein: CASSVVAGGYEQYF.

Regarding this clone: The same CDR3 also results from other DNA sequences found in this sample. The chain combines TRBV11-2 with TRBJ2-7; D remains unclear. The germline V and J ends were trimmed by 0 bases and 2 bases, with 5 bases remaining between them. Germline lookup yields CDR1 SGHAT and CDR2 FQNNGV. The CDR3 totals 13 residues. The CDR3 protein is CASSLDGPYEQYF. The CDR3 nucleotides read TGTGCCAGCAGCTTAGATGGGCCCTACGAGCAGTACTTC.

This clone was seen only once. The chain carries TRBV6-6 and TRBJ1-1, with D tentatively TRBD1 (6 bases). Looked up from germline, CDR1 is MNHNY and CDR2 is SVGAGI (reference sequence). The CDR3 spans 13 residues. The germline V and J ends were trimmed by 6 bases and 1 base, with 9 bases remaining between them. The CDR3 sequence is CASSQDRNTEAFF. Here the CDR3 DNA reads TGTGCCAGCAGCCAGGACAGGAACACTGAAGCTTTCTTT.

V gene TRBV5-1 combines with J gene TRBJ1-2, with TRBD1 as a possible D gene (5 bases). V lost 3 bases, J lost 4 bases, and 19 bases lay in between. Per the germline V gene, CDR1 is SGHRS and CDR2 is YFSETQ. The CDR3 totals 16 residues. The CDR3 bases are TGCGCCAGCAGCTCAAACCGGGGGTTAGGCGGCTATGGCTACACCTTC. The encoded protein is CASSSNRGLGGYGYTF.

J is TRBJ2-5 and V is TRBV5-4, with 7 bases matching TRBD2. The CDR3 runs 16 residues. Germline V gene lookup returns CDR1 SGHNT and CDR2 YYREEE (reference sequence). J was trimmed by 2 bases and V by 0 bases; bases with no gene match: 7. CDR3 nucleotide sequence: TGTGCCAGCAGCTTGGAATGGCAGGGAGGGCAAGAGACCCAGTACTTC. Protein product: CASSLEWQGGQETQYF.

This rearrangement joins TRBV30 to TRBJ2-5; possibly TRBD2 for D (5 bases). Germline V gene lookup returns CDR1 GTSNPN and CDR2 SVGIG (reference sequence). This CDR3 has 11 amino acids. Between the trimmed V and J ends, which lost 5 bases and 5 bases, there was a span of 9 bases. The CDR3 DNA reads TGTGCCTGGGCGGGCACGGAGACCCAGTACTTC. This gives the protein CAWAGTETQYF.

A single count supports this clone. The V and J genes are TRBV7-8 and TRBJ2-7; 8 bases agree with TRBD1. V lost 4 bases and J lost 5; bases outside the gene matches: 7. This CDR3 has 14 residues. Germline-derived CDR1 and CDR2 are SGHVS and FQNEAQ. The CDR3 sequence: CASSSPDRGDEQYF. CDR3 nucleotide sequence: TGTGCCAGCAGCTCTCCAGACAGGGGAGACGAGCAGTACTTC.

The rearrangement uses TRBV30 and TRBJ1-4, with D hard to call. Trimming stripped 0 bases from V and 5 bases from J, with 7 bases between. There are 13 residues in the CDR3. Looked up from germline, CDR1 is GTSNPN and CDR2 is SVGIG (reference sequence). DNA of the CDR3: TGTGCCTGGAGTGTACTAGGGAATGAAAAACTGTTTTTT. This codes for CAWSVLGNEKLFF.

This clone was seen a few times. The CDR3 protein is CASKKGVILDTIYF. DNA for the CDR3: TGTGCCAGCAAAAAGGGAGTAATCCTCGACACCATATATTTT. The V call is TRBV6-6, the J call TRBJ1-3, with D uncertain. CDR3 size: 14 residues. Looked up from germline, CDR1 is MNHNY and CDR2 is SVGAGI (reference sequence). Trimming removed 7 bases at V and 8 bases at J, with 18 bases between.

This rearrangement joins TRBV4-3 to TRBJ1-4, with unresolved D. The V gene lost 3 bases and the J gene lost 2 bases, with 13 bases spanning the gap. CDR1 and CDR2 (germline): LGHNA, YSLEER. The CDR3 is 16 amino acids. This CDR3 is CASSQAFGVTNEKLFF. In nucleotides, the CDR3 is TGCGCCAGCAGCCAGGCCTTCGGGGTCACTAATGAAAAACTGTTTTTT.

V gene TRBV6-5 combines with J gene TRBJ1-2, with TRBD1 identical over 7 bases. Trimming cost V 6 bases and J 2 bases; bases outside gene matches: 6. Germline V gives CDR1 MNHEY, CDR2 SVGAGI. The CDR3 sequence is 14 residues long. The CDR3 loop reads CASRHRDRNYGYTF. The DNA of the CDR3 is TGTGCCAGCAGGCACCGGGACAGAAACTATGGCTACACCTTC.

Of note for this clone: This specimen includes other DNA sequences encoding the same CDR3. The CDR3 reads CASSLRETRNGYTF. The CDR3 region has the DNA TGCGCCAGCAGCTTGCGGGAGACTCGAAATGGCTACACCTTC. This chain connects TRBV5-1 to TRBJ1-2; no clear D. Trimming removed 1 base at V and 6 bases at J, with 13 bases between. The CDR3 is 14 amino acids. Germline CDR1 reads SGHRS; CDR2 reads YFSETQ.

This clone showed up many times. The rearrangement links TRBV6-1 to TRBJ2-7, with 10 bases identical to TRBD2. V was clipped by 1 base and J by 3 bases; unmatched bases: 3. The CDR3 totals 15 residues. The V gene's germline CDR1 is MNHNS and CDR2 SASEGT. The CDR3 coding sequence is TGTGCCAGCAGTGAAGAAGCTAGCGGGAGCTACGAGCAGTACTTC. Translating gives CASSEEASGSYEQYF.

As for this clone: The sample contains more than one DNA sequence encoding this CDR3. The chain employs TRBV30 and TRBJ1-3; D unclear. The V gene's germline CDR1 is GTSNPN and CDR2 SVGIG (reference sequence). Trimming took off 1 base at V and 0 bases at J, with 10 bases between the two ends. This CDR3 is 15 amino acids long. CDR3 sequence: CAWSGQAISGNTIYF. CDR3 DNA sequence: TGTGCCTGGAGTGGACAAGCTATCTCTGGAAACACCATATATTTT.

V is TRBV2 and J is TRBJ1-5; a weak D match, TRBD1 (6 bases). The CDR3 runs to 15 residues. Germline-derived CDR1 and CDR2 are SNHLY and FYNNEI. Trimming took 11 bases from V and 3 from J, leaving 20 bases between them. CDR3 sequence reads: CAASEGGGSNQPQHF. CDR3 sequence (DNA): TGTGCCGCCTCAGAAGGGGGGGGTTCCAATCAGCCCCAGCATTTT.

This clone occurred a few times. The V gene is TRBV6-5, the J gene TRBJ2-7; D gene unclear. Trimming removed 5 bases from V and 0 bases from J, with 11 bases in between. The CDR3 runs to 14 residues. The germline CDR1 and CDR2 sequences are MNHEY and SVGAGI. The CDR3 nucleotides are TGTGCCAGCAGTAACCGAGACATCTCCTACGAGCAGTACTTC. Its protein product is CASSNRDISYEQYF.

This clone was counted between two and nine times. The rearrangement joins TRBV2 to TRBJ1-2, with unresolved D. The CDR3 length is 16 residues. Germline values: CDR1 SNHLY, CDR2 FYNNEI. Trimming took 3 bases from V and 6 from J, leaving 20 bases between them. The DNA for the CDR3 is TGTGCCAGCAGTGATTTCGGGAAAACAACTCCCGATGGCTACACCTTC. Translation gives CASSDFGKTTPDGYTF.

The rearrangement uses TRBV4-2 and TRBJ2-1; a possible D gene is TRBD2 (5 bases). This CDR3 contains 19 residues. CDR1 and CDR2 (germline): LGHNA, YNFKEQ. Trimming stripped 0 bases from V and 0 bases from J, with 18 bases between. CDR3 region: CASSQDPPSIADSYNEQFF. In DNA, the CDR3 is TGTGCCAGCAGCCAAGATCCCCCTAGCATTGCAGACTCCTACAATGAGCAGTTCTTC.